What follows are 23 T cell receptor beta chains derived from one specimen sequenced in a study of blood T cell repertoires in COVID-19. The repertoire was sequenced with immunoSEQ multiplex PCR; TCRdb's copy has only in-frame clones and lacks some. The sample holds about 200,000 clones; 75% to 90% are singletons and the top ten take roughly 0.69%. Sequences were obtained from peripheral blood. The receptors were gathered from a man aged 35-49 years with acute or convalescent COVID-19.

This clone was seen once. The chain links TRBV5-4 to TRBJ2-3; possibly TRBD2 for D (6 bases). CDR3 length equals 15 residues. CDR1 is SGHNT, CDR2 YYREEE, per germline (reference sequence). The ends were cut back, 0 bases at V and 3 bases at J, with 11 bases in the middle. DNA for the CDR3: TGTGCCAGCAGCTTGGTCCCGGGGGAAACAGATACGCAGTATTTT. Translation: CASSLVPGETDTQYF. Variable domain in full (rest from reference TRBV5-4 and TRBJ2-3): ETGVTQSPTHLIKTRGQQVTLRCSSQSGHNTVSWYQQALGQGPQFIFQYYREEENGRGNFPPRFSGLQFPNYSSELNVNALELDDSALYLCASSLVPGETDTQYFGPGTRLTVL.

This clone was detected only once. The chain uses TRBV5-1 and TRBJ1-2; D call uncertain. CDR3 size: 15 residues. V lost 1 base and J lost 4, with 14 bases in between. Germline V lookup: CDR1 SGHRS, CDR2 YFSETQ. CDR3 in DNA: TGCGCCAGCAGCTTGCCGGGAGCGGAGGCCTATGGCTACACCTTC. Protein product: CASSLPGAEAYGYTF.

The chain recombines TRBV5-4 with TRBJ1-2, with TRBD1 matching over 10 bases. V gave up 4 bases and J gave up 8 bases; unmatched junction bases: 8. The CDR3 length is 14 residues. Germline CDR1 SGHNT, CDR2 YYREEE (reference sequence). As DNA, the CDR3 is TGTGCCAGCAGCCGGGACAGGGGTTCTCCCGGCTACACCTTC. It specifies CASSRDRGSPGYTF.

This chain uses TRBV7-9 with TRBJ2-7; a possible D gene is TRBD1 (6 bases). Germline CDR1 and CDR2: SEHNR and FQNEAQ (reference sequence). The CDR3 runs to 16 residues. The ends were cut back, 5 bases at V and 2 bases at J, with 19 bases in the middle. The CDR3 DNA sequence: TGTGCCAGCAGCCTCCGGACAGACCATCCAACCTACGAGCAGTACTTC. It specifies CASSLRTDHPTYEQYF.

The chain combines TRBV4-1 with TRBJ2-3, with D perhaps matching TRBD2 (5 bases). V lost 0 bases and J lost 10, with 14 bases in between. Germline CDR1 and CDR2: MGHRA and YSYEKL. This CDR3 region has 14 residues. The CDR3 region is CASSQDPQLGAQYF. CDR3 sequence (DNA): TGCGCCAGCAGCCAAGATCCCCAGCTCGGGGCGCAGTATTTT.

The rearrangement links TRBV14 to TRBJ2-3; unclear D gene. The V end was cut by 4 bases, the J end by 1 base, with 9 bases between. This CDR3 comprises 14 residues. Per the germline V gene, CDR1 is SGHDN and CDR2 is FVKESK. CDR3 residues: CASSPSTGTDTQYF. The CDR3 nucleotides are TGTGCCAGCAGCCCCTCCACGGGCACAGATACGCAGTATTTT.

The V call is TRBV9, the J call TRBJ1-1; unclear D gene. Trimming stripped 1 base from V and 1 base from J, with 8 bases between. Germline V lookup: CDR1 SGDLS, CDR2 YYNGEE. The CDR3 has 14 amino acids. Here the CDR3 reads CASSVQVTNTEAFF. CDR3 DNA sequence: TGTGCCAGCAGCGTACAGGTGACGAACACTGAAGCTTTCTTT. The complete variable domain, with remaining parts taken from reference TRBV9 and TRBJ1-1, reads DSGVTQTPKHLITATGQRVTLRCSPRSGDLSVYWYQQSLDQGLQFLIQYYNGEERAKGNILERFSAQQFPDLHSELNLSSLELGDSALYFCASSVQVTNTEAFFGQGTRLTVV.

In DNA, the CDR3 is TGTGCCAGCGGGCGGACAGGGCTCGGTCCCTACAATGAGCAGTTCTTC. Amino acid sequence: CASGRTGLGPYNEQFF. This sequence joins TRBV2 and TRBJ2-1; 8 bases match TRBD1. This CDR3 comprises 16 residues. V was clipped by 8 bases and J by 2 bases; unmatched bases: 11. From germline, CDR1 is SNHLY and CDR2 FYNNEI.

CDR3 residues: CASSLNRPTGELFF. The CDR3 nucleotides read TGTGCCAGCAGCTTAAACAGGCCCACCGGGGAGCTGTTTTTT. The chain employs TRBV13 and TRBJ2-2; the D gene is possibly TRBD1 (5 bases). CDR1 PRHDT and CDR2 FYEKMQ come from the germline V gene (reference sequence). This CDR3 region has 14 residues. Trimming removed 2 bases from V and 4 bases from J, with 8 bases in between.

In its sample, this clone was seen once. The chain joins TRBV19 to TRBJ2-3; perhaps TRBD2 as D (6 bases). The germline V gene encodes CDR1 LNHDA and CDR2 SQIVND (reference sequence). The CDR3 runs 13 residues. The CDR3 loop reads CASGPTGADTQYF. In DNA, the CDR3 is TGTGCTAGCGGACCCACTGGCGCAGATACGCAGTATTTT. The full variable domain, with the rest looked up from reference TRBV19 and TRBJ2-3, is DGGITQSPKYLFRKEGQNVTLSCEQNLNHDAMYWYRQDPGQGLRLIYYSQIVNDFQKGDIAEGYSVSREKKESFPLTVTSAQKNPTAFYLCASGPTGADTQYFGPGTRLTVL.

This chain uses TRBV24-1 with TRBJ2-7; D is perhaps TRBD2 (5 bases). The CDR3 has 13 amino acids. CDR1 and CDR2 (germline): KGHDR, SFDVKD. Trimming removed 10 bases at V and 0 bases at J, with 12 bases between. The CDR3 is CATQKRSSYEQYF. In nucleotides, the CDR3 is TGTGCCACACAGAAGCGGAGCTCCTACGAGCAGTACTTC.

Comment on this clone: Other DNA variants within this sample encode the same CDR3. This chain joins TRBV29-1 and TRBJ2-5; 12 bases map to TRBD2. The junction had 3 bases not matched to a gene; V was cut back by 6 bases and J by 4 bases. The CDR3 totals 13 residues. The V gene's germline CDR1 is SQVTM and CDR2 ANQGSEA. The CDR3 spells CSVSLAGGETQYF. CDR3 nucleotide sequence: TGCAGCGTCTCACTAGCGGGAGGAGAGACCCAGTACTTC. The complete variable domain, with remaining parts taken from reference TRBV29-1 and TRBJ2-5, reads SAVISQKPSRDICQRGTSLTIQCQVDSQVTMMFWYRQQPGQSLTLIATANQGSEATYESGFVIDKFPISRPNLTFSTLTVSNMSPEDSSIYLCSVSLAGGETQYFGPGTRLLVL.

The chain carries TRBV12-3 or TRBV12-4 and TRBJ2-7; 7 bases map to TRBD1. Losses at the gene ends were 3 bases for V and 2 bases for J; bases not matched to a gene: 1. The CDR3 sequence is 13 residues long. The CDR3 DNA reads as TGTGCCAGCAGTTTGGGACAGACCTACGAGCAGTACTTC. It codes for CASSLGQTYEQYF.

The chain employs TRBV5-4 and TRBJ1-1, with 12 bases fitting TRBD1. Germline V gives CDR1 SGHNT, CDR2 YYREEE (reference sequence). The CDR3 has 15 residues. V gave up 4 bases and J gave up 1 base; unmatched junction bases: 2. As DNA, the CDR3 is TGTGCCAGCAGCGGGGACAGGGGGCAGAACACTGAAGCTTTCTTT. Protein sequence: CASSGDRGQNTEAFF. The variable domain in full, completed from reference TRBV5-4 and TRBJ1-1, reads ETGVTQSPTHLIKTRGQQVTLRCSSQSGHNTVSWYQQALGQGPQFIFQYYREEENGRGNFPPRFSGLQFPNYSSELNVNALELDDSALYLCASSGDRGQNTEAFFGQGTRLTVV.

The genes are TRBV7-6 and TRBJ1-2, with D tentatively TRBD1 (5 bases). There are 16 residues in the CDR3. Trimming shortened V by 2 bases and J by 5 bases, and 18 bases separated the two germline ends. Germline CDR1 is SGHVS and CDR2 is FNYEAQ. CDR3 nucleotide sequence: TGTGCCAGCAGCTTAATAACGGGGGAGTTAGGATATGGCTACACCTTC. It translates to CASSLITGELGYGYTF.

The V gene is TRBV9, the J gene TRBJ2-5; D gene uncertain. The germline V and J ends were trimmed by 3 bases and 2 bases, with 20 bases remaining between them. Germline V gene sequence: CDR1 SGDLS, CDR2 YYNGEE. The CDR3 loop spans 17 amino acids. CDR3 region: CASSAPVWVTGQETQYF. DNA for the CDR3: TGTGCCAGCAGCGCCCCTGTGTGGGTGACTGGGCAAGAGACCCAGTACTTC.

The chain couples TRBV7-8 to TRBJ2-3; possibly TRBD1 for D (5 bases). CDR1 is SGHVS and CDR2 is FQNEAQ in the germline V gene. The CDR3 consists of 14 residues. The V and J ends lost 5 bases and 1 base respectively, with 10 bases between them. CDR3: CASSNQGGTDTQYF. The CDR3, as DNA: TGTGCCAGCAGCAATCAGGGTGGCACAGATACGCAGTATTTT.

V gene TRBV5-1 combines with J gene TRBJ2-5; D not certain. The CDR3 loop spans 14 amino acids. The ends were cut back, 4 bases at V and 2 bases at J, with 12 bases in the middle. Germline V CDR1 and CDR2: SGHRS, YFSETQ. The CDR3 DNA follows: TGCGCCAGCAGCCTTGTCACAGAACAAGAGACCCAGTACTTC. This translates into CASSLVTEQETQYF.

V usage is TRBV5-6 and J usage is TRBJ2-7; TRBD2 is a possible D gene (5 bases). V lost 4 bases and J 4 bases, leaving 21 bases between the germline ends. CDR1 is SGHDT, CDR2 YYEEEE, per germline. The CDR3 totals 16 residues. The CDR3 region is CASSLFGVRGGYEQYF. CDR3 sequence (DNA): TGTGCCAGCAGCCTTTTCGGGGTCCGGGGTGGTTACGAGCAGTACTTC. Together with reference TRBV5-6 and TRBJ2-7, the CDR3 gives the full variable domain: DAGVTQSPTHLIKTRGQQVTLRCSPKSGHDTVSWYQQALGQGPQFIFQYYEEEERQRGNFPDRFSGHQFPNYSSELNVNALLLGDSALYLCASSLFGVRGGYEQYFGPGTRLTVT.

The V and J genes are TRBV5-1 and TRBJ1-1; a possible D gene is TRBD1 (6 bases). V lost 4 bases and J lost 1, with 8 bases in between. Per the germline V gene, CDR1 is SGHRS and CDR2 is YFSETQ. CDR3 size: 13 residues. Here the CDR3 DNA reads TGCGCCAGCAGCGTGACAGGGAACACTGAAGCTTTCTTT. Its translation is CASSVTGNTEAFF.

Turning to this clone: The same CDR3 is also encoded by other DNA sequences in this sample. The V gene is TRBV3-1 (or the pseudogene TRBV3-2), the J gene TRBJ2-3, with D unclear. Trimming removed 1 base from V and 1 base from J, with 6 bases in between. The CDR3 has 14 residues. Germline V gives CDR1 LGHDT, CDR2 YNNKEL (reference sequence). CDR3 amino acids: CASSQGLGTDTQYF. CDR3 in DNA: TGTGCCAGCAGCCAAGGCTTAGGCACAGATACGCAGTATTTT.

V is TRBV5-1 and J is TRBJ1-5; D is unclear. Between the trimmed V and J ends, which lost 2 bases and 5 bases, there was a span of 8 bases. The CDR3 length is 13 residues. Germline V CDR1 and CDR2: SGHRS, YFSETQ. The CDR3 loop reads CASSLDADQPQHF. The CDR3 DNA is TGCGCCAGCAGCTTAGACGCGGATCAGCCCCAGCATTTT.

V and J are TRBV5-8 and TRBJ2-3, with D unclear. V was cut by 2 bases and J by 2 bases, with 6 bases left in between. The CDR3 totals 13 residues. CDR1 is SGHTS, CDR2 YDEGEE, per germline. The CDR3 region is CASSFLLTDTQYF. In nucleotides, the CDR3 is TGTGCCAGCAGCTTCCTTCTCACAGATACGCAGTATTTT.